The 7 T cell receptor beta chains below all came from one sample that was sequenced in a study of T cells after yellow fever vaccination. TCRdb reanalysed the 5' RACE reads using MiXCR and keeps one entry per CDR3 protein. The sample contains some 68,000 distinct CDR3 sequences, just over 6.5% of which appear only once. Source: CD8+ T cells sorted from PBMCs, taken roughly 45 days after the first yellow fever vaccination. The source of these receptors is a man younger than 30 who received the YFV17D yellow fever vaccine.

This clonotype came up many times. V and J are TRBV11-2 and TRBJ2-3, with 11 bases fitting TRBD2. The J segment lost 1 base and the V segment lost 5 bases, leaving 8 bases of the junction unmatched. CDR3 length: 17 amino acids. Germline CDR1 reads SGHAT; CDR2 reads FQNNGV. In nucleotides, the CDR3 is TGTGCCAGCAGCCCGGGGGGACTAGCGGTCGGCACAGATACGCAGTATTTT. It yields the protein CASSPGGLAVGTDTQYF. The variable domain in full, with the rest retrieved from reference TRBV11-2 and TRBJ2-3, is EAGVAQSPRYKIIEKRQSVAFWCNPISGHATLYWYQQILGQGPKLLIQFQNNGVVDDSQLPKDRFSAERLKGVDSTLKIQPAKLEDSAVYLCASSPGGLAVGTDTQYFGPGTRLTVL.

This clonotype came up many times. The genes are TRBV27 and TRBJ1-3; no clear D. The V and J ends lost 8 bases and 1 base respectively, with 18 bases between them. CDR1 MNHEY and CDR2 SMNVEV come from the germline V gene (reference sequence). The CDR3 runs 16 residues. CDR3 DNA: TGTGCCAGCGCCTCGGGAACGGGCCGGTCTGGAAACACCATATATTTT. Translating it yields CASASGTGRSGNTIYF.

In this sample, this clonotype turned up many times. The J gene is TRBJ2-2, the V gene TRBV12-3 or TRBV12-4; D may correspond to TRBD1 or TRBD2 (5 bases each). CDR3 size: 14 residues. Trimming stripped 3 bases from V and 4 bases from J, with 9 bases between. The CDR3 is CASSLGEPTGELFF. The CDR3, as DNA: TGTGCCAGCAGTTTGGGGGAACCCACCGGGGAGCTGTTTTTT.

Ten or more counts support this clonotype. It is unclear where the CDR3 begins or ends on the DNA, so no DNA is shown, and the CDR3 is as TCRdb lists it. The chain combines TRBV12-3 or TRBV12-4 with TRBJ2-1; the table names TRBD2, a call not compared with the DNA. Ends included, the CDR3 has 15 residues. The CDR3 protein is CASSFWTSGRPEQFF.

The sample holds many counts of this clonotype. V usage is TRBV6-2 or TRBV6-3 and J usage is TRBJ2-7; the D gene is possibly TRBD1 (5 bases). The germline CDR1 and CDR2 sequences are MNHEY and SVGEGT. The CDR3 totals 16 residues. The ends were cut back, 1 base at V and 2 bases at J, with 15 bases in the middle. Here the CDR3 reads CASSYLDGRGTYEQYV. CDR3 sequence (DNA): TGTGCCAGCAGTTACTTGGATGGTAGGGGCACCTACGAGCAGTACGTC.

The sample holds a few counts of this clonotype. This chain connects TRBV9 to TRBJ1-1; 8 nucleotides align to TRBD1. The CDR3 has 15 residues. CDR1 and CDR2 (germline): SGDLS, YYNGEE. The trim removed 6 bases at V and 1 base at J, leaving 8 bases unmatched. CDR3 sequence reads: CASNDRGIGNTEAFF. CDR3 coding DNA: TGTGCCAGCAATGACAGGGGAATAGGGAACACTGAAGCTTTCTTT.

The chain couples TRBV5-1 to TRBJ2-5; D possibly corresponds to TRBD2 (6 bases). Looked up from germline, CDR1 is SGHRS and CDR2 is YFSETQ. The CDR3 consists of 15 residues. Trimming pared 5 bases from V and 1 base from J, leaving 15 bases between. The CDR3 sequence is CASRLLGGVQETQYF. Here the CDR3 DNA reads TGCGCCAGCAGACTACTAGGAGGGGTCCAAGAGACCCAGTACTTC.